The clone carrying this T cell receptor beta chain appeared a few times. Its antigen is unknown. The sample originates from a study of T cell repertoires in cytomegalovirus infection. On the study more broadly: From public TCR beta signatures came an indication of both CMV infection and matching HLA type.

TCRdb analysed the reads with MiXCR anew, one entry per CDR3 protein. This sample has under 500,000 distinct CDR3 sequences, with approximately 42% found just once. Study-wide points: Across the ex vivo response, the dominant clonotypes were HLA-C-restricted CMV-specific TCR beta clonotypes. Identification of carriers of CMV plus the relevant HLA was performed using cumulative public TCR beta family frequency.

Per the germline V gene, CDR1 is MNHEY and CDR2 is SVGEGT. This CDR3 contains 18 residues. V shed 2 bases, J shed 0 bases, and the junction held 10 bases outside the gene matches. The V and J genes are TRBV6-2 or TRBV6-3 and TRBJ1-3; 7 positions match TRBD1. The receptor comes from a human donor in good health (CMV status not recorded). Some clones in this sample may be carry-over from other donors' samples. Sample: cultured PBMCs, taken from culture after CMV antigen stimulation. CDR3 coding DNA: TGTGCCAGCAGTTACCGGCGGGGACAGCAAGTCTCTGGAAACACCATATATTTT. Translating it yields CASSYRRGQQVSGNTIYF.